This TCR beta chain was observed in a study of T cells in localized non-small cell lung cancer. The CDR3 consists of 11 residues. V lost 5 bases and J 3 bases, leaving 7 bases between the germline ends. Per germline, CDR1 DFQATT and CDR2 SNEGSKA (reference sequence). Some clones are missing from TCRdb's copy, which holds only in-frame ones; the method was immunoSEQ multiplex PCR. There are about 83,000 clones in the sample; 75% to 85% occur only once, and about a tenth lies in the top ten. The study, taken as a whole, reports: Adjacent lung had a median around 60 of the 100 largest tumor clones. Among the tissues sampled, uninvolved adjacent lung had the highest T cell clonality, above tumor. Overall survival was longer when the density of T cells in the blood was higher. It remains possible that heterogeneity exists, since only one tumor region was sequenced.

The sample holds a few counts of this clone. The antigen remains unidentified. The rearrangement links TRBV20-1 to TRBJ1-2; maybe TRBD1 (5 bases). The source of this sequence is a female donor of 60 years or more with stage I lung adenocarcinoma. Sequenced here: peripheral blood, sampled before any cancer treatment. The CDR3 spells CSALGHYGYTF. The CDR3 DNA sequence: TGCAGTGCTTTGGGGCACTATGGCTACACCTTC.